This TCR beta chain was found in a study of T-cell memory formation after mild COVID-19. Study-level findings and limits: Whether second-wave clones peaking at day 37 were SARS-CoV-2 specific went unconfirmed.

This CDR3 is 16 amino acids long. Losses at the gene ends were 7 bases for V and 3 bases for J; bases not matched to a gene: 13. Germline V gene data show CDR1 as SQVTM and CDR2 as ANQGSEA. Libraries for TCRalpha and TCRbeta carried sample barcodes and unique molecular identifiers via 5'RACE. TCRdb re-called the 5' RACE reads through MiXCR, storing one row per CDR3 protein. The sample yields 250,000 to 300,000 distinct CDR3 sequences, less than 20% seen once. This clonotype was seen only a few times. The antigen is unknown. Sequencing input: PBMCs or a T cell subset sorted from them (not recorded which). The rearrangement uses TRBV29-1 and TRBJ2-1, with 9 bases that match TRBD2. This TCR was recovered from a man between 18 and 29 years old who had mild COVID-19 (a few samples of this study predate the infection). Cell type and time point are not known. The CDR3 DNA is TGCAGCGCCGGCGGGGTAGCGGGGGCCCACTACAATGAGCAGTTCTTC. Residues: CSAGGVAGAHYNEQFF.